What follows are 8 T cell receptor beta chains derived from one specimen sequenced in a study of blood T cell repertoires in COVID-19. Here immunoSEQ multiplex PCR was the method, and the copy in TCRdb shows in-frame clones only, minus some. The sample holds about 180,000 clones; around 80% are singletons and the top ten take 12%. Sequencing input: peripheral blood. The origin of the receptors is an elderly woman with COVID-19, enrolled during active disease.

This clone has just a few counts. The chain is built from TRBV24-1 and TRBJ1-2; D perhaps matches TRBD1 (5 bases). Germline lookup yields CDR1 KGHDR and CDR2 SFDVKD. The CDR3 extends over 12 amino acids. Trimming cost V 4 bases and J 7 bases, with 9 bases left between them. The CDR3 spells CATSDGDSGYTF. The CDR3 coding sequence is TGTGCCACCAGTGACGGGGACTCTGGCTACACCTTC.

V is TRBV5-6 and J is TRBJ1-2; 7 bases fit TRBD1. This CDR3 has 16 residues. The germline V gene encodes CDR1 SGHDT and CDR2 YYEEEE. The ends lost 5 bases at V and 0 bases at J; junction bases unmatched: 10. CDR3 DNA: TGTGCCAGCAGATCGACATATGGACAGGCTAACTATGGCTACACCTTC. This encodes CASRSTYGQANYGYTF.

The rearrangement joins TRBV21-1 to TRBJ2-1; the DNA was not compared with TRBD1, the D call given in the table. TRBV21-1 corresponds to a pseudogene. The CDR3 sequence is 17 residues long. CDR3 DNA: TGTGCCAGCAGCAAAGAAACCCCGGGACAGAGTTACAATGAGCAGTTCTTC. Encoded protein: CASSKETPGQSYNEQFF.

The CDR3 loop reads CASSSFGGSTDTQYF. CDR3 DNA sequence: TGTGCCAGCAGCTCCTTCGGGGGGAGCACAGATACGCAGTATTTT. This chain links TRBV7-8 with TRBJ2-3; TRBD2 matches 7 bases. V lost 4 bases and J lost 0; bases outside the gene matches: 4. The CDR3 runs to 15 residues. Germline V gene lookup returns CDR1 SGHVS and CDR2 FQNEAQ.

The chain has TRBV19 and TRBJ1-2, with a possible D match to TRBD1 (6 bases). The CDR3 has 13 amino acids. V lost 5 bases and J lost 4, with 11 bases in between. The germline V gene encodes CDR1 LNHDA and CDR2 SQIVND (reference sequence). Here the CDR3 DNA reads TGTGCCAGTAGTCCATCGGACAGCTATGGCTACACCTTC. Amino acids: CASSPSDSYGYTF.

The chain carries TRBV6-1 and TRBJ1-4, with TRBD1 matching 7 bases. Trimming cost V 3 bases and J 2 bases; bases outside gene matches: 12. This CDR3 comprises 18 residues. CDR1 is MNHNS, CDR2 SASEGT, per germline. CDR3 bases: TGTGCCAGCAGTGATCTAATCCGACAGGGCGGCACTAATGAAAAACTGTTTTTT. Translating gives CASSDLIRQGGTNEKLFF.

CDR3 coding DNA: TGCGCCAGCAGCCACCCACAGGGGGCGCGGGGCTACACCTTC. This codes for CASSHPQGARGYTF. V and J are TRBV4-1 and TRBJ1-2, with 9 bases identical to TRBD1. The CDR3 has 14 residues. Germline values: CDR1 MGHRA, CDR2 YSYEKL. Germline trimming cut 3 bases from V and 8 bases from J; bases unmatched to any gene: 7.

The chain couples TRBV6-5 to TRBJ2-1; maybe TRBD1 (6 bases). The CDR3 loop spans 11 amino acids. Trimming left V 1 base short and J 13 bases short, with 8 bases between. The germline V gene encodes CDR1 MNHEY and CDR2 SVGAGI. The CDR3 region is CASSYLGAQFF. The CDR3 DNA sequence: TGTGCCAGCAGTTACTTGGGGGCCCAGTTCTTC.